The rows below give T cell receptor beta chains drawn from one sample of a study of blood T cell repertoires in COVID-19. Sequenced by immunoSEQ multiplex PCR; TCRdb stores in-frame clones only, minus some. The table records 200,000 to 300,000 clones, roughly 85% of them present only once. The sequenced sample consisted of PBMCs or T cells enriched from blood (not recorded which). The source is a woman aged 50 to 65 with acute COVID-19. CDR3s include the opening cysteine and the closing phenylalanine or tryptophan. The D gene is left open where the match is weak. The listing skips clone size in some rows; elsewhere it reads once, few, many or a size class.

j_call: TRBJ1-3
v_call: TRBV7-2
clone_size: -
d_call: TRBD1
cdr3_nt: TGTGCCAGCAGCCCAGGGGGCTCTGGAAACACCATATATTTT
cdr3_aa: CASSPGGSGNTIYF

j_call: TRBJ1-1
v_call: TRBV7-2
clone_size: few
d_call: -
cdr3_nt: TGTGCCAGCAGCTTAGGTGGAGAAAACACTGAAGCTTTCTTT
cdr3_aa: CASSLGGENTEAFF

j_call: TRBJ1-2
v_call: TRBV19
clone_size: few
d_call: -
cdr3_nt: TGTGCCAGTAGTTTGGACACCTTCTATGGCTACACCTTC
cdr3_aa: CASSLDTFYGYTF

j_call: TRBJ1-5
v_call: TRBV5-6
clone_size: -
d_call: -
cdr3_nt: TGTGCCAGCAGCTTGCGACAGAGCAATCAGCCCCAGCATTTT
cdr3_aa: CASSLRQSNQPQHF

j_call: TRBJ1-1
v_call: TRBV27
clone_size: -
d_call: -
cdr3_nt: TGTGCCAGCAGTTTCGGGGGGTTTGCCGAAGCTTTCTTT
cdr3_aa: CASSFGGFAEAFF

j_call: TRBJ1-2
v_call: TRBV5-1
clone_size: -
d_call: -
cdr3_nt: TGCGCCAGCAGCTTCCTGGGGCAGGGGTTTAATGATGGCTACACCTTC
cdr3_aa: CASSFLGQGFNDGYTF

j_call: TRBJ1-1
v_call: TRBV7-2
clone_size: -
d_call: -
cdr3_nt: TGTGCCAGCAGCTTATTGCAGGGTGGGACTGAAGCTTTCTTT
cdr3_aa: CASSLLQGGTEAFF

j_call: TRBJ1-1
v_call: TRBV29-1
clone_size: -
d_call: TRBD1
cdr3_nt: TGCAGCGTTGTTGGGACAGGGAACACTGAAGCTTTCTTT
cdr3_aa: CSVVGTGNTEAFF

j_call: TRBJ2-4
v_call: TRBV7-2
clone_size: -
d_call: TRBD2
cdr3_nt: TGTGCCAGCAGCTCTGCGGGGGGGCTGGAAAACATTCAGTACTTC
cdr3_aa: CASSSAGGLENIQYF

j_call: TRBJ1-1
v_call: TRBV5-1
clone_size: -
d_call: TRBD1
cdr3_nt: TGCGCCAGCAGCGGCGGACAGGGGGGTTCCACTGAAGCTTTCTTT
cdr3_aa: CASSGGQGGSTEAFF

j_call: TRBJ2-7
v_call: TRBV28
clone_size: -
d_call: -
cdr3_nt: TGTGCCAGCTATCGACAGGGAGGCGAGCAGTACTTC
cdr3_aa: CASYRQGGEQYF

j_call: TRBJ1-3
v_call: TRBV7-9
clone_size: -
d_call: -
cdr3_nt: TGTGCCGCGACGGGGGTTAATGGAAACACCATATATTTT
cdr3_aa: CAATGVNGNTIYF

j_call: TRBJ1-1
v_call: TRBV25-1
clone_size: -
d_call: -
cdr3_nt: TGTGCCAGCAGTTTCGGGACATCCGAAGCTTTCTTT
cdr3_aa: CASSFGTSEAFF

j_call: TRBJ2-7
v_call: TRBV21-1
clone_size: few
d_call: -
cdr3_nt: TGTGCCAGCAGCAAAGTATTGAGTAGGACACTACCCTACGAGCAGTACTTC
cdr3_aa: CASSKVLSRTLPYEQYF

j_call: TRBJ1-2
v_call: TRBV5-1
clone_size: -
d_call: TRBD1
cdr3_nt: TGCGCCAGCAGCCCGGGAACAACAGGGGCCCGCATAAGTTCCTTC
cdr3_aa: CASSPGTTGARISSF

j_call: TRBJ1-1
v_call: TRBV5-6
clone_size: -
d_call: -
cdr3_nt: TGTGCCAGCAGCTGGGGGGGCACCACTGAAGCTTTCTTT
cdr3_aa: CASSWGGTTEAFF

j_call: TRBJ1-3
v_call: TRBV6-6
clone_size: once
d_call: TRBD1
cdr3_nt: TGTGCCAGCAGCTCTGACAGGGTCCTTGGAAACACCATATATTTT
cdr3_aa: CASSSDRVLGNTIYF

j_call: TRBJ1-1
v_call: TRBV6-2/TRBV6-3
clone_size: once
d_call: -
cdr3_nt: TGTGCCAGCAGTCTCCCGACAGGAGTGAACACTGAAGCTTTCTTT
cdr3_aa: CASSLPTGVNTEAFF

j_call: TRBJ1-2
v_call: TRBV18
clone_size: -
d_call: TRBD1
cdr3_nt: TGTGCCAGCTCACCACCGGGGACAGGGGGCGCGGGTTATGGCTACACCTTC
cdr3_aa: CASSPPGTGGAGYGYTF

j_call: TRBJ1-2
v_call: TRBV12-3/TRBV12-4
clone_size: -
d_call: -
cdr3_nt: TGTGCCAGCAGTCGGAGGGTTAACTATGGCTACACCTTC
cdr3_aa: CASSRRVNYGYTF

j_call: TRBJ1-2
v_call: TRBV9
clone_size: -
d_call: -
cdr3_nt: TGTGCCAGCACGGATGCAACGAAGGGGTATGGCTACACCTTC
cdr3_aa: CASTDATKGYGYTF

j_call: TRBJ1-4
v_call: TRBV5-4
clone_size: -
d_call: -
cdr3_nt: TGTGCCAGCAGCCCGACAGGAGGCGAAAAACTGTTTTTT
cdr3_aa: CASSPTGGEKLFF

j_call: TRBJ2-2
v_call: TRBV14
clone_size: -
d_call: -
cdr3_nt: TGTGCCAGCAGCCTACTGGGACTGCAGAACACCGGGGAGCTGTTTTTT
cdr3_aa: CASSLLGLQNTGELFF

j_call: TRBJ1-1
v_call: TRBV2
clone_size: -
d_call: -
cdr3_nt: TGTGCCAGCACCCAAGGCGGGGATCGGAACACTGAAGCTTTCTTT
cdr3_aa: CASTQGGDRNTEAFF

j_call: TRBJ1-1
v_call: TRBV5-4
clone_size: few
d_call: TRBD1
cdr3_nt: TGTGCCAGCAGCGCAAAACCCGGGACAGTGAACACTGAAGCTTTCTTT
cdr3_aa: CASSAKPGTVNTEAFF

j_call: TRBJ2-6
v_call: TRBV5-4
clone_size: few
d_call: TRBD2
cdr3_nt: TGTGCCAGCAGCGCTTTGAGGGCTAGCGGGGCTGGGGCCAACGTCCTGACTTTC
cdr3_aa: CASSALRASGAGANVLTF

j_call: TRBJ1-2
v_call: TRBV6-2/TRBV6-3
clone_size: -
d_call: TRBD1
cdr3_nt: TGTGCCAGCAGTGCTGGGACAGACTTCTATGGCTACACCTTC
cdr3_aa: CASSAGTDFYGYTF

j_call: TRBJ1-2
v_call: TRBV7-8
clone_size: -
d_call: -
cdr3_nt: TGTGCCAGCAGCCCAACTAGGCAGGGGCTGAGTGGGTGGGTCTATGGCTACACCTTC
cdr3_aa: CASSPTRQGLSGWVYGYTF

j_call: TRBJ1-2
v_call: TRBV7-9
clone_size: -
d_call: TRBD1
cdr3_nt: TGTGCCAGCAGCCGGGACAGAAACTATGGCTACACCTTC
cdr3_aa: CASSRDRNYGYTF

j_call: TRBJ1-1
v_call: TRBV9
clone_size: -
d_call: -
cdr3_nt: TGTGCCAGCAGCGTAGCATCAGGGGTCGAACTAACTGAAGCTTTCTTT
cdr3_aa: CASSVASGVELTEAFF

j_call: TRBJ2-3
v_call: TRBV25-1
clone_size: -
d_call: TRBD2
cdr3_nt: TGTGCCAGCAGTGAATTCGGCGGGGGTAACACAGATACGCAGTATTTT
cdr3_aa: CASSEFGGGNTDTQYF

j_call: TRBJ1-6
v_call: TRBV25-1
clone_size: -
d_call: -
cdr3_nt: TGTGCCAGCAGTGAATCTAGTTCACCCCTCCACTTT
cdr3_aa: CASSESSSPLHF

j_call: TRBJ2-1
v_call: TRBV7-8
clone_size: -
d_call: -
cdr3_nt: TGTGCCAGCAGCACCCAAGCTACGGCGGGGGGCCCAGGGGGGATCTTC
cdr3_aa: CASSTQATAGGPGGIF

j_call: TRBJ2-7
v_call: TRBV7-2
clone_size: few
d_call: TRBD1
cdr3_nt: TGTGCCAGCAGCCCACAACAGGGGGCCTACGAGCAGTACTTC
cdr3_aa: CASSPQQGAYEQYF

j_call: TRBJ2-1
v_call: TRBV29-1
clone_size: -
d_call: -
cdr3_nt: TGCAGCGTTGAAGATGCGGGGCCCCACAATGAGCAGTTCTTC
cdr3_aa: CSVEDAGPHNEQFF

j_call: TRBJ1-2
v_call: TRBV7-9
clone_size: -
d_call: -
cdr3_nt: TGTGCCAGCAGCTTAGAGTCGCGGAACTATGGCTACACCTTC
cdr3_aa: CASSLESRNYGYTF

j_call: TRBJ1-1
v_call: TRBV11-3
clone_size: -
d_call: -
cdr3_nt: TGTGCCAGCAGCCTCTCGGGGGGGAACACTGAAGCTTTCTTT
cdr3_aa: CASSLSGGNTEAFF

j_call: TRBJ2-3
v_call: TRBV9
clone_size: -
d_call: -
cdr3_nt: TGTGCCAGCAGCGTATTGGCGGGGGCAAGCACAGATACGCAGTATTTT
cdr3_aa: CASSVLAGASTDTQYF

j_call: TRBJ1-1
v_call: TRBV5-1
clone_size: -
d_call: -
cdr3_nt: TGCGCCAGCCGCTCCCAAACTACTTCGAACACTGAAGCTTTCTTT
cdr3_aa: CASRSQTTSNTEAFF

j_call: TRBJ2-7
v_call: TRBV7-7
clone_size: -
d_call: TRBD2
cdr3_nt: TGTGCCAGCAGCCCGAGCGGGGTGTCCTACGAGCAGTACTTC
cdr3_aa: CASSPSGVSYEQYF

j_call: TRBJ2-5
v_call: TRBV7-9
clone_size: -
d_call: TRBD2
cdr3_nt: TGTGCCAGCAGCCCTCGGGGGGGCGGAGAGACCCAGTACTTC
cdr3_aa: CASSPRGGGETQYF

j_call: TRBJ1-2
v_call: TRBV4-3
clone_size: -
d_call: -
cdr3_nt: TGCGCCAGCAGCCAAGATACCCGCGGTCAGATGTATGGCTACACCTTC
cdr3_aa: CASSQDTRGQMYGYTF

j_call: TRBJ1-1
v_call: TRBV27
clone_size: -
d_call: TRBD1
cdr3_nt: TGTGCCAGCAGTTCATACAGGGGGGGTGAAGCTTTCTTT
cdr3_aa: CASSSYRGGEAFF

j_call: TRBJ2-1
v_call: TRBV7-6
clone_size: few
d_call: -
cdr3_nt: TGTGCCAGCAGCCCGGACAGTAGCTCCTACAATGAGCAGTTCTTC
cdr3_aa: CASSPDSSSYNEQFF

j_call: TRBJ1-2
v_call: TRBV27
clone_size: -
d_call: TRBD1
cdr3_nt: TGTGCCAGCAGTGATCCGGGACAGGGGGTCACAGGCTACACCTTC
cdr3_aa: CASSDPGQGVTGYTF